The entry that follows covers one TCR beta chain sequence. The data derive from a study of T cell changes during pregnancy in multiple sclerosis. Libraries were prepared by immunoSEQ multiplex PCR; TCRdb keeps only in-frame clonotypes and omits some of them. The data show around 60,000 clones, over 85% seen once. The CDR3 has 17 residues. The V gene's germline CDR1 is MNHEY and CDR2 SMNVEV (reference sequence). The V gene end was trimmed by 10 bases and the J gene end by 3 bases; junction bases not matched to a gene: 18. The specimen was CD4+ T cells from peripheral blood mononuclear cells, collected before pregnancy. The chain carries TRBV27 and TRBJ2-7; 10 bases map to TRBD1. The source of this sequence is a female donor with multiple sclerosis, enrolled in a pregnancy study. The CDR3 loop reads CATHTLTGTGENYEQYF. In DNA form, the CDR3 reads TGTGCCACTCACACCCTTACCGGGACAGGGGAGAACTACGAGCAGTACTTC.